The clone carrying this TCR beta chain was recorded many times. The antigen remains undetermined. This specimen comes from a study of regulatory T cells in long-lasting Graves disease. Germline-derived CDR1 and CDR2 are SQVTM and ANQGSEA. The CDR3 runs 15 residues. V was shortened by 4 bases and J by 5 bases, with 20 bases between the two germline ends. Points from the study as a whole: Sample size was small, which may have lowered accuracy.

The time point here: newly diagnosed GD, antithyroid drugs for less than 3 months. The TCR library was made from RNA that had been extracted from PBMCs in TRIzol. American Thyroid Association guidelines defined Graves' disease diagnosis. The peripheral blood volume drawn was approximately 9 milliliters, and it was collected into EDTA tubes. Arm-PCR of CDR3 regions with iRepertoire HTBI primers generated TCR beta libraries. In TCRdb, the multiplex PCR reads were re-called with MiXCR into one record per CDR3 protein. The sample shows hundreds of thousands of distinct CDR3 sequences, roughly 17% of them seen only once. The same data also contributed to another study, on T cells in Graves' hyperthyroidism and ophthalmopathy. That paper adds: Uncontrolled infection, other autoimmune disease, pregnancy or lactation barred patients from enrollment.

V and J are TRBV29-1 and TRBJ1-1, with D possibly TRBD1 on 5 matching bases. Here the sequenced sample was peripheral blood mononuclear cells (PBMCs), taken at new diagnosis, from a patient treated with antithyroid drugs. The sequence derives from a woman between 25 and 40 years old with Graves disease. The chain's CDR3 is CSVVAAGRLRTEAFF. The CDR3, as DNA: TGCAGCGTTGTGGCGGCAGGGCGCCTCAGGACTGAAGCTTTCTTT.